The 30 T cell receptor beta chains below come from one sample, sequenced in a study of cytomegalovirus exposure and HLA in healthy donors. The PCR employed 60 Vbeta primers together with 13 Jbeta primers. Libraries were prepared by immunoSEQ multiplex PCR; TCRdb keeps only in-frame clonotypes and omits some of them. The sample comprises about 150,000 clones, more than 70% of which are singletons, and 6.3% rests with the top ten. Source material: PBMCs. These receptors all come from a male donor in good health and CMV-seropositive.

This chain links TRBV7-9 with TRBJ1-1; TRBD1 agrees at 8 bases. V was pared by 5 bases and J by 5 bases, with 4 bases of the junction left unmatched. CDR1 SEHNR and CDR2 FQNEAQ come from the germline V gene (reference sequence). The CDR3 consists of 13 residues. CDR3 amino acids: CASSPQGATEAFF. CDR3 nucleotides: TGTGCCAGCAGCCCTCAGGGGGCAACTGAAGCTTTCTTT.

The rearrangement uses TRBV18 and TRBJ2-1; possible D gene TRBD2, 8 bases. Trimming removed 2 bases at V and 0 bases at J, with 23 bases between. Germline lookup yields CDR1 KGHSH and CDR2 LQKENI. This CDR3 is 20 amino acids long. The CDR3 sequence is CASSPLGTRGRGFSYNEQFF. The CDR3 DNA follows: TGTGCCAGCTCACCATTGGGGACTAGGGGCAGGGGGTTCTCCTACAATGAGCAGTTCTTC.

This sequence joins TRBV11-3 and TRBJ2-3; tentative D call: TRBD2 (5 bases). This CDR3 has 15 residues. The germline gives CDR1 SGHNT, CDR2 YENEEA. Trimming shortened V by 1 base and J by 0 bases, and 8 bases separated the two germline ends. CDR3 residues: CASSLGGFSTDTQYF. For the CDR3, the DNA is TGTGCCAGCAGCTTAGGAGGGTTTAGCACAGATACGCAGTATTTT.

The V gene is TRBV7-9, the J gene TRBJ2-7, with TRBD1 as a possible D gene (5 bases). Trimming shortened V by 5 bases and J by 3 bases, and 14 bases separated the two germline ends. This CDR3 is 14 amino acids long. Per germline, CDR1 SEHNR and CDR2 FQNEAQ (reference sequence). The CDR3 region is CASSPRQRGYEQYF. DNA of the CDR3: TGTGCCAGCAGCCCTAGACAGAGAGGCTACGAGCAGTACTTC.

The gene calls are TRBV5-1 and TRBJ2-7; 7 bases match TRBD2. V was pared by 4 bases and J by 5 bases, with 6 bases of the junction left unmatched. CDR3 length: 13 residues. The germline V gene has CDR1 SGHRS and CDR2 YFSETQ. This CDR3 reads CASSGTTANEQYF. The DNA of the CDR3 is TGCGCCAGCAGCGGGACTACGGCTAACGAGCAGTACTTC.

This sequence joins TRBV19 and TRBJ2-2, with 10 positions matching TRBD1. This CDR3 is built from 14 residues. After removal of 6 bases from V and 6 bases from J, the junction contained 4 bases not matched to a gene. Looked up from germline, CDR1 is LNHDA and CDR2 is SQIVND (reference sequence). The CDR3 protein is CASRGQGWAGELFF. The CDR3 nucleotides read TGTGCCAGTAGGGGACAGGGGTGGGCCGGGGAGCTGTTTTTT.

The chain employs TRBV6-1 and TRBJ2-7; D unresolved. This CDR3 is built from 13 residues. Germline V CDR1 and CDR2: MNHNS, SASEGT. V lost 0 bases and J 5 bases, leaving 8 bases between the germline ends. CDR3: CASSEARPHEQYF. The CDR3 DNA follows: TGTGCCAGCAGTGAAGCGAGGCCCCACGAGCAGTACTTC.

The rearrangement joins TRBV7-9 to TRBJ2-2, with D possibly being TRBD1 (5 bases). The V and J ends lost 4 bases and 1 base respectively, with 16 bases between them. This CDR3 is built from 17 residues. Germline CDR1 is SEHNR and CDR2 is FQNEAQ (reference sequence). In nucleotides, the CDR3 is TGTGCCAGCAGCTCAGGGCCGATCCAGGGGAACACCGGGGAGCTGTTTTTT. Translated: CASSSGPIQGNTGELFF. Together with reference TRBV7-9 and TRBJ2-2, the CDR3 gives the full variable domain: DTGVSQNPRHKITKRGQNVTFRCDPISEHNRLYWYRQTLGQGPEFLTYFQNEAQLEKSRLLSDRFSAERPKGSFSTLEIQRTEQGDSAMYLCASSSGPIQGNTGELFFGEGSRLTVL.

V gene TRBV11-2 combines with J gene TRBJ2-7, with TRBD2 matching over 8 bases. The CDR3 runs 15 residues. J was trimmed by 6 bases and V by 5 bases; bases with no gene match: 12. Germline V CDR1 and CDR2: SGHAT, FQNNGV. The CDR3 loop reads CASSRERTSMGEQYF. As DNA, the CDR3 is TGTGCCAGCAGCCGAGAGAGGACTAGCATGGGCGAGCAGTACTTC.

This chain uses TRBV18 with TRBJ2-1; 10 nucleotides match TRBD1. Germline-derived CDR1 and CDR2 are KGHSH and LQKENI. The CDR3 sequence is 15 residues long. The J segment lost 8 bases and the V segment lost 3 bases, leaving 7 bases of the junction unmatched. The CDR3 nucleotides read TGTGCCAGCTCACCGGTCACAGGGACAGGGGATGAGCAGTTCTTC. Its protein is CASSPVTGTGDEQFF.

The chain carries TRBV7-9 and TRBJ2-1; D not certain. Trimming took off 1 base at V and 8 bases at J, with 6 bases between the two ends. This CDR3 region has 12 residues. CDR1 and CDR2 (germline): SEHNR, FQNEAQ (reference sequence). CDR3 nucleotide sequence: TGTGCCAGCAGCTTAGACTTCGATGAGCAGTTCTTC. Encoded protein: CASSLDFDEQFF. Full variable domain (outside the CDR3, taken from reference TRBV7-9 and TRBJ2-1): DTGVSQNPRHKITKRGQNVTFRCDPISEHNRLYWYRQTLGQGPEFLTYFQNEAQLEKSRLLSDRFSAERPKGSFSTLEIQRTEQGDSAMYLCASSLDFDEQFFGPGTRLTVL.

The V gene is TRBV2, the J gene TRBJ2-7; TRBD2 aligns across 9 bases. V dropped 4 bases and J dropped 5; count of bases not matched to a gene: 12. The CDR3 sequence is 16 residues long. Germline-derived CDR1 and CDR2 are SNHLY and FYNNEI. DNA of the CDR3: TGTGCCAGCAGTGTAAATTTAGCGGGAGCGGCCCACGAGCAGTACTTC. This codes for CASSVNLAGAAHEQYF.

The chain joins TRBV6-5 to TRBJ2-7; possible D gene TRBD1, 6 bases. V gave up 2 bases and J gave up 6 bases, with 11 bases separating them. In germline, CDR1 is MNHEY, CDR2 SVGAGI. This CDR3 has 13 amino acids. CDR3 nucleotide sequence: TGTGCCAGCAGTTACGGACAGCAGGGCGAGCAGTACTTC. This sequence encodes CASSYGQQGEQYF.

The chain combines TRBV9 with TRBJ2-1; D ambiguous. The ends were cut back, 0 bases at V and 0 bases at J, with 4 bases in the middle. CDR1 SGDLS and CDR2 YYNGEE come from the germline V gene. CDR3 length: 14 amino acids. The CDR3 is CASSVASSYNEQFF. The CDR3 DNA follows: TGTGCCAGCAGCGTAGCCAGCTCCTACAATGAGCAGTTCTTC.

This clone has only one observation. The V call is TRBV4-1, the J call TRBJ2-3; 9 bases align to TRBD2. Germline values: CDR1 MGHRA, CDR2 YSYEKL. The CDR3 covers 17 residues. V trimming: 0 bases; J trimming: 0 bases; junction bases outside the gene matches: 4. Here the CDR3 reads CASSQDPSGRSTDTQYF. The CDR3 DNA is TGCGCCAGCAGCCAAGATCCCAGCGGGAGGAGCACAGATACGCAGTATTTT.

The chain has TRBV7-3 and TRBJ1-3, with D perhaps TRBD1 (5 bases). CDR1 SGHTA and CDR2 FQGTGA come from the germline V gene. The CDR3 totals 15 residues. The germline V and J ends were trimmed by 5 bases and 0 bases, with 11 bases remaining between them. Here the CDR3 reads CASSPTVTSGNTIYF. The CDR3 DNA follows: TGTGCCAGCAGCCCGACAGTTACCTCTGGAAACACCATATATTTT.

The rearrangement joins TRBV4-3 to TRBJ2-7, with 10 bases identical to TRBD2. Germline V gene data show CDR1 as LGHNA and CDR2 as YSLEER. The CDR3 has 16 residues. J gave up 6 bases and V 0 bases, and 8 bases lay outside the gene matches. The CDR3 DNA is TGCGCCAGCAGCCAAGATACGGGTTTAGCGGGAGGCGAGCAGTACTTC. Its translation is CASSQDTGLAGGEQYF.

The chain recombines TRBV6-5 with TRBJ1-2, with 8 nucleotides matching TRBD1. V lost 5 bases to trimming and J lost 1 base; unmatched junction nucleotides: 3. The CDR3 contains 14 residues. Germline lookup yields CDR1 MNHEY and CDR2 SVGAGI. CDR3 bases: TGTGCCAGCAGTCGGACAGGGTTTAACTATGGCTACACCTTC. Encoded protein: CASSRTGFNYGYTF.

There are a few counts of this clone. The V gene is TRBV20-1, the J gene TRBJ2-5; D is unresolved. Trimming removed 5 bases from V and 5 bases from J, with 9 bases in between. The CDR3 length is 11 residues. CDR1 is DFQATT and CDR2 is SNEGSKA in the germline V gene (reference sequence). This chain's CDR3 is CSAFRVETQYF. In DNA, the CDR3 is TGCAGTGCTTTCCGGGTCGAGACCCAGTACTTC.

The gene calls are TRBV11-2 and TRBJ1-2, with 7 bases identical to TRBD1. The V segment lost 5 bases and the J segment 3 bases; nucleotides outside the gene matches: 6. Germline CDR1 and CDR2: SGHAT and FQNNGV. The CDR3 runs to 14 residues. The CDR3 coding sequence is TGTGCCAGCAGCGGAGGGGGCGCGGACTATGGCTACACCTTC. Encoded protein: CASSGGGADYGYTF.

V is TRBV27 and J is TRBJ2-7, with TRBD2 matching over 8 bases. The V and J ends lost 10 bases and 0 bases, in that order; junction bases with no gene match: 11. This CDR3 comprises 15 residues. The germline gives CDR1 MNHEY, CDR2 SMNVEV (reference sequence). The CDR3 is CATAGSGRGSYEQYF. The DNA for the CDR3 is TGTGCCACCGCAGGGAGCGGGAGAGGCTCCTACGAGCAGTACTTC.

The rearrangement uses TRBV11-2 and TRBJ1-6; possibly TRBD1 for D (5 bases). From germline, CDR1 is SGHAT and CDR2 FQNNGV. V was shortened by 5 bases and J by 0 bases, with 14 bases between the two germline ends. CDR3 length: 17 amino acids. The CDR3 loop reads CASSPRTRSSYNSPLHF. CDR3 coding DNA: TGTGCCAGCAGCCCAAGGACAAGGAGCTCCTATAATTCACCCCTCCACTTT.

The V and J genes are TRBV5-4 and TRBJ1-2; D gene ambiguous. This CDR3 comprises 11 residues. The germline V and J ends were trimmed by 5 bases and 6 bases, with 8 bases remaining between them. Germline CDR1 and CDR2: SGHNT and YYREEE (reference sequence). CDR3 bases: TGTGCCAGCAGACTGGGCGATGGCTACACCTTC. As protein: CASRLGDGYTF. Supplemented by reference TRBV5-4 and TRBJ1-2, the full variable domain reads ETGVTQSPTHLIKTRGQQVTLRCSSQSGHNTVSWYQQALGQGPQFIFQYYREEENGRGNFPPRFSGLQFPNYSSELNVNALELDDSALYLCASRLGDGYTFGSGTRLTVV.

V gene TRBV5-8 combines with J gene TRBJ2-7; D not resolved. This CDR3 has 12 residues. Germline values: CDR1 SGHTS, CDR2 YDEGEE. The germline V and J ends were trimmed by 3 bases and 3 bases, with 7 bases remaining between them. In DNA, the CDR3 is TGTGCCAGCAGCTGGGCCATCTACGAGCAGTACTTC. Residues: CASSWAIYEQYF.

This chain uses TRBV2 with TRBJ2-3; D unclear. Looked up from germline, CDR1 is SNHLY and CDR2 is FYNNEI. V dropped 6 bases and J dropped 0 bases, with 7 bases sitting between them. This CDR3 contains 13 residues. Written as DNA, the CDR3 is TGTGCCAGCAGGGCGGCTAGCACAGATACGCAGTATTTT. Its translation is CASRAASTDTQYF.

The chain recombines TRBV9 with TRBJ2-1; 11 bases fit TRBD2. The CDR3 has 20 amino acids. V was pared by 4 bases and J by 0 bases, with 15 bases of the junction left unmatched. CDR1 and CDR2 from the germline V gene are SGDLS and YYNGEE. CDR3 region: CASSPRLAGGSQSSYNEQFF. CDR3 DNA: TGTGCCAGCAGCCCCCGCTTAGCGGGAGGGTCCCAAAGCTCCTACAATGAGCAGTTCTTC.

Notes on this clone: The CDR3 end shows no conserved phenylalanine or tryptophan, and so a read error is likely. The DNA is omitted, as the CDR3 cannot be located on it reliably, and the CDR3 follows TCRdb's listing. The V call is TRBV27, the J call TRBJ2-7; the DNA was not compared with TRBD1, the D call given in the table. Germline V gene lookup returns CDR1 MNHEY and CDR2 SMNVEV (reference sequence). The CDR3 contains 11 residues when both ends are counted. Here the CDR3 reads CASSPEGQGVS.

The chain couples TRBV4-3 to TRBJ2-1; D remains ambiguous. V was pared by 0 bases and J by 6 bases, with 9 bases between. The CDR3 sequence is 14 residues long. CDR1 and CDR2 (germline): LGHNA, YSLEER. The CDR3 region is CASSQDLRSNEQFF. The CDR3, as DNA: TGCGCCAGCAGCCAAGATTTGCGGAGCAATGAGCAGTTCTTC.

This sequence joins TRBV9 and TRBJ1-2; tentative D call: TRBD1 (5 bases). The germline V gene encodes CDR1 SGDLS and CDR2 YYNGEE. The CDR3 is 14 residues long. The V end lost 1 base, the J end lost 6 bases, and 13 bases lay between the germline ends. The chain's CDR3 is CASSVSSGYDGYTF. The CDR3 bases are TGTGCCAGCAGCGTAAGCTCAGGGTACGATGGCTACACCTTC. Filled out from reference TRBV9 and TRBJ1-2, the complete variable domain reads DSGVTQTPKHLITATGQRVTLRCSPRSGDLSVYWYQQSLDQGLQFLIQYYNGEERAKGNILERFSAQQFPDLHSELNLSSLELGDSALYFCASSVSSGYDGYTFGSGTRLTVV.

The genes are TRBV18 and TRBJ2-2, with 7 bases matching TRBD1. Losses at the gene ends were 4 bases for V and 4 bases for J; bases not matched to a gene: 9. This CDR3 region has 16 residues. Germline V gene sequence: CDR1 KGHSH, CDR2 LQKENI. CDR3 residues: CASSLLETGTTGELFF. CDR3 sequence (DNA): TGTGCCAGCTCACTACTTGAGACAGGGACCACCGGGGAGCTGTTTTTT.